One sample yielded the 32 T cell receptor beta chains listed below, sequenced in a study of blood T cell repertoires in COVID-19. TCRdb keeps only in-frame clones here, not all; method: immunoSEQ multiplex PCR. The data contain about 200,000 clones, approximately 80% of them singletons. Input material: PBMCs or T cells enriched from blood (not recorded which). The receptors shown here come from a woman in her forties or fifties with acute COVID-19.

The gene calls are TRBV7-9 and TRBJ2-1; 13 nucleotides agree with TRBD2. CDR3 length: 18 amino acids. V shed 3 bases and J 7 bases; nucleotides not matched to a gene: 12. Germline-derived CDR1 and CDR2 are SEHNR and FQNEAQ (reference sequence). CDR3 nucleotides: TGTGCCAGCAGCTTCCACTCCGGGACTAGCGGGATTCCTAATGAGCAGTTCTTC. Translated: CASSFHSGTSGIPNEQFF.

Only a few counts were recorded for this clone. The gene calls are TRBV9 and TRBJ2-1; TRBD2 matches at 9 bases. Germline V lookup: CDR1 SGDLS, CDR2 YYNGEE. The ends lost 1 base at V and 4 bases at J; junction bases unmatched: 3. This CDR3 contains 15 residues. Here the CDR3 DNA reads TGTGCCAGCAGCGTATTGAGCGGGAGGTACAATGAGCAGTTCTTC. Protein sequence: CASSVLSGRYNEQFF. Filled out from reference TRBV9 and TRBJ2-1, the complete variable domain reads DSGVTQTPKHLITATGQRVTLRCSPRSGDLSVYWYQQSLDQGLQFLIQYYNGEERAKGNILERFSAQQFPDLHSELNLSSLELGDSALYFCASSVLSGRYNEQFFGPGTRLTVL.

The V gene is TRBV7-3, the J gene TRBJ2-1; no clear D gene. V shed 4 bases and J shed 6 bases, with 10 bases lying between them. There are 13 residues in the CDR3. Looked up from germline, CDR1 is SGHTA and CDR2 is FQGTGA. The CDR3 DNA is TGTGCCAGCAGCTCGGGTCCCGCCAATGAGCAGTTCTTC. Translated, it gives CASSSGPANEQFF.

The chain couples TRBV7-2 to TRBJ1-2, with D tentatively TRBD1 (5 bases). The V end was cut by 1 base, the J end by 8 bases, with 11 bases between. CDR3 length equals 13 residues. Germline V gene data show CDR1 as SGHTA and CDR2 as FQGNSA. CDR3 residues: CASSLGRVEGYTF. CDR3 bases: TGTGCCAGCAGCTTAGGCAGGGTTGAAGGCTACACCTTC.

The chain joins TRBV29-1 to TRBJ1-2; D not certain. Trimming cost V 0 bases and J 6 bases, with 8 bases left between them. Germline CDR1 SQVTM, CDR2 ANQGSEA. The CDR3 is made up of 12 amino acids. For the CDR3, the DNA is TGCAGCGTTGAAGAGAGTAAAAATGGCTACACCTTC. It encodes CSVEESKNGYTF.

The J gene is TRBJ1-2, the V gene TRBV10-3, with 8 bases matching TRBD1. This CDR3 spans 16 amino acids. Germline lookup yields CDR1 ENHRY and CDR2 SYGVKD. The J segment lost 2 bases and the V segment lost 2 bases, leaving 7 bases of the junction unmatched. CDR3 loop: CAISELPTGVNYGYTF. As DNA, the CDR3 is TGTGCCATCAGTGAGCTTCCGACAGGGGTGAACTATGGCTACACCTTC.

The chain links TRBV2 to TRBJ1-2; D is uncertain. The CDR3 spans 13 residues. Trimming removed 3 bases at V and 7 bases at J, with 12 bases between. CDR1 SNHLY and CDR2 FYNNEI come from the germline V gene. Here the CDR3 reads CASSEGAFFGYTF. CDR3 bases: TGTGCCAGCAGTGAGGGCGCTTTTTTTGGCTACACCTTC.

The chain employs TRBV19 and TRBJ2-3; D uncertain. CDR1 is LNHDA, CDR2 SQIVND, per germline (reference sequence). CDR3 length equals 13 residues. The V gene lost 5 bases and the J gene lost 1 base, with 7 bases spanning the gap. Written as DNA, the CDR3 is TGTGCCAGTAGTCTATCGGGCACAGATACGCAGTATTTT. This encodes CASSLSGTDTQYF.

V usage is TRBV28 and J usage is TRBJ2-3, with 9 positions matching TRBD1. The V and J ends lost 6 bases and 5 bases, in that order; junction bases with no gene match: 12. CDR3 length: 16 residues. Germline V lookup: CDR1 MDHEN, CDR2 SYDVKM. The CDR3 here is CASRGLQGALGDTQYF. The CDR3 DNA follows: TGTGCCAGCAGGGGCCTACAGGGGGCGCTGGGAGATACGCAGTATTTT.

With respect to this clone: This CDR3 is also generated by other DNA sequences in the sample. This rearrangement joins TRBV7-2 to TRBJ1-2, with TRBD1 as a possible D gene (6 bases). Deletions cut 5 bases from V and 8 bases from J, with 15 bases between. The CDR3 is made up of 13 amino acids. Looked up from germline, CDR1 is SGHTA and CDR2 is FQGNSA. For the CDR3, the DNA is TGTGCCAGCAGCCTAACAGGGTCGGCCGGCTACACCTTC. Translated, it gives CASSLTGSAGYTF.

The rearrangement uses TRBV6-2 or TRBV6-3 and TRBJ1-5, with D possibly TRBD1 on 6 matching bases. The CDR3 totals 16 residues. CDR1 and CDR2 from the germline V gene are MNHEY and SVGEGT. V lost 3 bases and J lost 7, with 19 bases in between. The CDR3 DNA sequence: TGTGCCAGCAGTTATTCGACAGGCAGATCAGGCCAGCCCCAGCATTTT. It translates to CASSYSTGRSGQPQHF.

The chain employs TRBV9 and TRBJ1-5; 10 nucleotides match TRBD1. CDR1 is SGDLS, CDR2 YYNGEE, per germline. The CDR3 consists of 15 residues. V was clipped by 0 bases and J by 5 bases; unmatched bases: 2. This CDR3 reads CASSVDGTGDQPQHF. The CDR3 DNA reads as TGTGCCAGCAGCGTAGATGGGACAGGGGATCAGCCCCAGCATTTT.

The chain is built from TRBV5-5 and TRBJ1-6; D is undetermined. This CDR3 is built from 17 residues. V shed 4 bases and J shed 6 bases, with 20 bases lying between them. Germline values: CDR1 SGHKS, CDR2 YYEKEE (reference sequence). The DNA of the CDR3 is TGTGCCAGCAGCGCCCTCCCGTCGTCAGGTTTTAATTCACCCCTCCACTTT. Translating gives CASSALPSSGFNSPLHF. Full variable domain (rest looked up from reference TRBV5-5 and TRBJ1-6): DAGVTQSPTHLIKTRGQQVTLRCSPISGHKSVSWYQQVLGQGPQFIFQYYEKEERGRGNFPDRFSARQFPNYSSELNVNALLLGDSALYLCASSALPSSGFNSPLHFGNGTRLTVT.

V and J are TRBV19 and TRBJ2-1; TRBD2 matches 9 bases. The germline V gene has CDR1 LNHDA and CDR2 SQIVND (reference sequence). This CDR3 contains 19 residues. Trimming removed 6 bases from V and 7 bases from J; junction bases left unmatched: 22. The CDR3 region is CASSHSLSAGGAIWNEQFF. Written as DNA, the CDR3 is TGTGCCAGTAGCCATTCATTATCAGCGGGGGGCGCCATTTGGAATGAGCAGTTCTTC.

This clone was seen ten or more times. The chain links TRBV6-5 to TRBJ1-2; D remains unclear. Germline CDR1 is MNHEY and CDR2 is SVGAGI. The CDR3 has 16 amino acids. V was clipped by 4 bases and J by 4 bases, with 19 bases between them. DNA for the CDR3: TGTGCCAGCAGTTCCGGGTCAGACCGGCTCAGCTATGGCTACACCTTC. Translation: CASSSGSDRLSYGYTF.

J is TRBJ2-1 and V is TRBV4-3, with a possible D match to TRBD1 (5 bases). This CDR3 contains 14 residues. CDR1 and CDR2 from the germline V gene are LGHNA and YSLEER. The V gene lost 0 bases and the J gene lost 8 bases, with 11 bases spanning the gap. This chain's CDR3 is CASSQDGAADEQFF. The DNA for the CDR3 is TGCGCCAGCAGCCAAGATGGGGCGGCGGATGAGCAGTTCTTC.

The V and J genes are TRBV30 and TRBJ2-3; 8 positions match TRBD1. The V segment lost 5 bases and the J segment 5 bases; nucleotides outside the gene matches: 9. Germline CDR1 is GTSNPN and CDR2 is SVGIG (reference sequence). The CDR3 length is 14 residues. CDR3 in amino acids: CAWDGQQGGDTQYF. As DNA, the CDR3 is TGTGCCTGGGATGGACAACAGGGGGGAGATACGCAGTATTTT.

The chain employs TRBV29-1 and TRBJ2-7; TRBD2 agrees at 11 bases. From germline, CDR1 is SQVTM and CDR2 ANQGSEA. The CDR3 extends over 16 amino acids. The V segment lost 4 bases and the J segment 5 bases; nucleotides outside the gene matches: 13. The CDR3 protein is CSVVPLAGGRGDEQYF. DNA for the CDR3: TGCAGCGTTGTTCCCCTAGCGGGAGGTCGCGGAGACGAGCAGTACTTC.

This chain joins TRBV28 and TRBJ1-2, with 10 bases matching TRBD1. CDR1 and CDR2 from the germline V gene are MDHEN and SYDVKM. The CDR3 is 16 amino acids. The junction had 8 bases not matched to a gene; V was cut back by 3 bases and J by 4 bases. Here the CDR3 DNA reads TGTGCCAGCAGTTTGCTGCCGGGACAGGGGCCCTATGGCTACACCTTC. It is translated as CASSLLPGQGPYGYTF.

V is TRBV2 and J is TRBJ2-3; perhaps TRBD1 as D (6 bases). The CDR3 contains 15 residues. V was pared by 2 bases and J by 11 bases, with 20 bases between. Germline V gives CDR1 SNHLY, CDR2 FYNNEI. The DNA for the CDR3 is TGTGCCAGCAGTGAACAGGGGTCCCTGTTAAGTGGGCAGTATTTT. Protein sequence: CASSEQGSLLSGQYF.

This chain uses TRBV18 with TRBJ1-4; D is unresolved. Deletions cut 6 bases from V and 0 bases from J, with 11 bases between. The CDR3 is 15 amino acids. The V gene's germline CDR1 is KGHSH and CDR2 LQKENI. The chain's CDR3 is CASSPARATNEKLFF. Written as DNA, the CDR3 is TGTGCCAGCTCGCCAGCTAGAGCAACTAATGAAAAACTGTTTTTT.

V usage is TRBV6-2 or TRBV6-3 and J usage is TRBJ2-7; no definite D call. The germline gives CDR1 MNHEY, CDR2 SVGEGT. This CDR3 spans 13 amino acids. Trimming took 3 bases from V and 4 from J, leaving 10 bases between them. In DNA form, the CDR3 reads TGTGCCAGCAGTTATACCCAGAAATACGAGCAGTACTTC. Translating it yields CASSYTQKYEQYF.

The gene calls are TRBV29-1 and TRBJ1-5; 7 nucleotides line up with TRBD1. Germline CDR1 is SQVTM and CDR2 is ANQGSEA. This CDR3 has 13 amino acids. Trimming removed 6 bases from V and 6 bases from J; junction bases left unmatched: 8. The CDR3 region is CSVSGGWSQPQHF. The CDR3 bases are TGCAGCGTGTCAGGGGGTTGGAGTCAGCCCCAGCATTTT.

The V and J genes are TRBV2 and TRBJ2-1; 9 bases line up with TRBD1. Looked up from germline, CDR1 is SNHLY and CDR2 is FYNNEI. The CDR3 covers 15 residues. V shed 6 bases, J shed 7 bases, and the junction held 10 bases outside the gene matches. CDR3 in amino acids: CASRDTGTGRNEQFF. CDR3 DNA: TGTGCCAGCAGGGATACCGGGACAGGGCGAAATGAGCAGTTCTTC.

The J gene is TRBJ1-6, the V gene TRBV3-1 (or the pseudogene TRBV3-2); TRBD1 agrees at 9 bases. The junction had 2 bases not matched to a gene; V was cut back by 1 base and J by 13 bases. CDR3 length: 13 residues. Per the germline V gene, CDR1 is LGHDT and CDR2 is YNNKEL (reference sequence). CDR3 sequence: CASSQGTGDPLHF. CDR3 DNA sequence: TGTGCCAGCAGCCAAGGGACAGGGGATCCCCTCCACTTT.

V usage is TRBV24-1 and J usage is TRBJ1-5, with a tentative D call TRBD1 (6 bases). Germline CDR1 KGHDR, CDR2 SFDVKD. The CDR3 totals 14 residues. Trimming removed 6 bases from V and 4 bases from J, with 12 bases in between. In nucleotides, the CDR3 is TGTGCCACCAGTCAGACAGGTGGTAATCAGCCCCAGCATTTT. It translates to CATSQTGGNQPQHF.

V gene TRBV3-1 (or the pseudogene TRBV3-2) combines with J gene TRBJ1-2; 12 positions match TRBD1. The CDR3 sequence is 17 residues long. Germline V gives CDR1 LGHDT, CDR2 YNNKEL (reference sequence). With V trimmed by 0 bases and J by 7 bases, 9 bases remained unmatched. Here the CDR3 reads CASSQDSGGQGASGYTF. The CDR3, as DNA: TGTGCCAGCAGCCAAGATAGCGGGGGACAGGGGGCCTCTGGCTACACCTTC.

This chain connects TRBV7-2 to TRBJ2-1; 7 bases line up with TRBD1. The germline V gene has CDR1 SGHTA and CDR2 FQGNSA. The CDR3 is 15 residues long. V dropped 5 bases and J dropped 4; count of bases not matched to a gene: 8. CDR3: CASSGPQTGYNEQFF. Written as DNA, the CDR3 is TGTGCCAGCAGCGGACCACAGACAGGGTACAATGAGCAGTTCTTC.

V usage is TRBV5-4 and J usage is TRBJ2-1, with TRBD1 matching 7 bases. The CDR3 has 14 amino acids. Trimming removed 3 bases from V and 5 bases from J; junction bases left unmatched: 5. Per the germline V gene, CDR1 is SGHNT and CDR2 is YYREEE (reference sequence). CDR3 in amino acids: CASSSLGTDNEQFF. For the CDR3, the DNA is TGTGCCAGCAGCTCCCTCGGGACAGACAATGAGCAGTTCTTC.

The genes are TRBV18 and TRBJ1-5; the D gene is possibly TRBD1 (5 bases). CDR1 and CDR2 (germline): KGHSH, LQKENI. Between the trimmed V and J ends, which lost 6 bases and 2 bases, there was a span of 20 bases. The CDR3 is 17 amino acids. The CDR3 reads CASSENLGGGGNQPQHF. In DNA, the CDR3 is TGTGCCAGCTCGGAGAATTTGGGGGGAGGAGGCAATCAGCCCCAGCATTTT. Full variable domain (remainder filled in from reference TRBV18 and TRBJ1-5): NAGVMQNPRHLVRRRGQEARLRCSPMKGHSHVYWYRQLPEEGLKFMVYLQKENIIDESGMPKERFSAEFPKEGPSILRIQQVVRGDSAAYFCASSENLGGGGNQPQHFGDGTRLSIL.

V is TRBV5-4 and J is TRBJ2-2; D remains unclear. CDR1 is SGHNT, CDR2 YYREEE, per germline (reference sequence). This CDR3 is 15 amino acids long. Trimming left V 5 bases short and J 0 bases short, with 11 bases between. The CDR3 reads CASSSTGSNTGELFF. Here the CDR3 DNA reads TGTGCCAGCAGTTCGACTGGATCGAACACCGGGGAGCTGTTTTTT.

This clone has only a few counts. The rearrangement joins TRBV7-9 to TRBJ2-3; 7 bases match TRBD2. This CDR3 has 14 amino acids. Losses at the gene ends were 1 base for V and 7 bases for J; bases not matched to a gene: 5. The germline gives CDR1 SEHNR, CDR2 FQNEAQ (reference sequence). The CDR3 sequence: CASSLGGGGNTQYF. Here the CDR3 DNA reads TGTGCCAGCAGCTTAGGCGGGGGAGGAAATACGCAGTATTTT.